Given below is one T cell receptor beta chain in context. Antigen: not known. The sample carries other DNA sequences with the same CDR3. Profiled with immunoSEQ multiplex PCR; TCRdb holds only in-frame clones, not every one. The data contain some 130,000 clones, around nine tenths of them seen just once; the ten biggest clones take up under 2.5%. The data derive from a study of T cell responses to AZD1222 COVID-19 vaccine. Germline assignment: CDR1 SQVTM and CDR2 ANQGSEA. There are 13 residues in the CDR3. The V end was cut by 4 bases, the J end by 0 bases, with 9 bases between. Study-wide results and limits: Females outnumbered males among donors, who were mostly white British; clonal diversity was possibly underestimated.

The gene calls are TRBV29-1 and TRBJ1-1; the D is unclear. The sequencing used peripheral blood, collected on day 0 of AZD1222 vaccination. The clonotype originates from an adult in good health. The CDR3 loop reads CSVGGGMNTEAFF. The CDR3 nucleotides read TGCAGCGTTGGGGGAGGGATGAACACTGAAGCTTTCTTT.